Sequencing of this T cell receptor (beta chain) was carried out in a study of human T cells and chemical hapten exposure. V lost 1 base to trimming and J lost 3 bases; unmatched junction nucleotides: 3. The CDR3 covers 15 residues. Germline values: CDR1 SGHRS, CDR2 YFSETQ. One entry per CDR3 protein results from TCRdb running MiXCR on the RACE reads. Here the sample spans about 120,000 distinct CDR3 sequences, 11% being singletons. Time point denoted: patch test 3, about 24 weeks after DPC sensitization. Treatment given: therapeutic diphenylcyclopropenone sensitization with weekly scalp DPC. Only a few counts were recorded for this clonotype.

Source: whole blood, taken in connection with sensitization to the hapten diphenylcyclopropenone (DPC). This chain connects TRBV5-1 to TRBJ2-1; the match to TRBD1 covers 8 bases. This clonotype was obtained from a woman in her forties or fifties with alopecia areata. Some clones in this sample may be carry-over from other donors' samples. The CDR3 loop reads CASSLLGQGYNEQFF. CDR3 in DNA: TGCGCCAGCAGCTTGCTCGGACAGGGCTACAATGAGCAGTTCTTC. The variable domain in full, with the rest retrieved from reference TRBV5-1 and TRBJ2-1, is KAGVTQTPRYLIKTRGQQVTLSCSPISGHRSVSWYQQTPGQGLQFLFEYFSETQRNKGNFPGRFSGRQFSNSRSEMNVSTLELGDSALYLCASSLLGQGYNEQFFGPGTRLTVL.